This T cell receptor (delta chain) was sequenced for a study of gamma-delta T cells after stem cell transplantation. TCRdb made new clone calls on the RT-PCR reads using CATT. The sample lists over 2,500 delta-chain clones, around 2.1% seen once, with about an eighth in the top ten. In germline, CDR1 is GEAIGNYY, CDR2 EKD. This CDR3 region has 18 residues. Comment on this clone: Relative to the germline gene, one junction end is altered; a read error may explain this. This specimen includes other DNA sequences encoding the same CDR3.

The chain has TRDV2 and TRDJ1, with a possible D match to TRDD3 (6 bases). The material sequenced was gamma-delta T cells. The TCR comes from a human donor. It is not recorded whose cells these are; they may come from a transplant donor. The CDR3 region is CACDTLRGDFPLTDKLIF. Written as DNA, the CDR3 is TGTGCCTGCGACACGCTCAGGGGGGACTTTCCCTTAACCGATAAACTCATCTTT.